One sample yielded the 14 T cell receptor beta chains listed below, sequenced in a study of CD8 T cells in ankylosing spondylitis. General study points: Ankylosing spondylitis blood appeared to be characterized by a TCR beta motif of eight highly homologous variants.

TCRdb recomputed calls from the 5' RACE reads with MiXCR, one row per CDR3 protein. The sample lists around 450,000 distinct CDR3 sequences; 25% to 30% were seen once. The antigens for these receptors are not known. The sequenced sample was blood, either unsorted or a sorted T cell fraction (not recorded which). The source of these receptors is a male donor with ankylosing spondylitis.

The CDR3 spells CASSSRGGLAGGFSYNEQFF. CDR3 bases: TGTGCCAGCAGCTCCCGGGGTGGACTAGCGGGAGGATTCTCCTACAATGAGCAGTTCTTC. The chain has TRBV11-2 and TRBJ2-1, with 14 bases aligning to TRBD2. Germline trimming cut 4 bases from V and 0 bases from J; bases unmatched to any gene: 11. Germline V gene lookup returns CDR1 SGHAT and CDR2 FQNNGV. The CDR3 is 20 residues long.

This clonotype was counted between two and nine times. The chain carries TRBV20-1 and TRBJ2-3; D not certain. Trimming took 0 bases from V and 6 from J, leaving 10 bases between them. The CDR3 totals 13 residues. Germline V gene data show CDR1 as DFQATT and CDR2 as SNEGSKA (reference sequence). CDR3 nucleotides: TGCAGTGCTAGAGACTCCCGTAGGGATACGCAGTATTTT. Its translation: CSARDSRRDTQYF.

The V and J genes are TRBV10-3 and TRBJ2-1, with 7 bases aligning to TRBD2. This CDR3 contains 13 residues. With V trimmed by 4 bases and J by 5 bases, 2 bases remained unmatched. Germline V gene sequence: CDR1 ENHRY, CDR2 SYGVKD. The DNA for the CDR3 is TGTGCCATCAGTGGACTAGCCAACAATGAGCAGTTCTTC. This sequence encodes CAISGLANNEQFF.

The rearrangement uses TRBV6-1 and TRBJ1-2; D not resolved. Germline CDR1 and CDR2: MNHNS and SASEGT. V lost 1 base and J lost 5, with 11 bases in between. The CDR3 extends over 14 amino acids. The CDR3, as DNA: TGTGCCAGCAGTGAAGATGCGGGTCGGTATGGCTACACCTTC. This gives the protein CASSEDAGRYGYTF.

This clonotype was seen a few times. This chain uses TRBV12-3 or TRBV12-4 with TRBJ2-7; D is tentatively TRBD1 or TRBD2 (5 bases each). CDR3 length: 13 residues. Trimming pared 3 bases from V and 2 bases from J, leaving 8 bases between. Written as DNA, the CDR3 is TGTGCCAGCAGTTTTAGAGGGGCCTACGAGCAGTACTTC. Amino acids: CASSFRGAYEQYF.

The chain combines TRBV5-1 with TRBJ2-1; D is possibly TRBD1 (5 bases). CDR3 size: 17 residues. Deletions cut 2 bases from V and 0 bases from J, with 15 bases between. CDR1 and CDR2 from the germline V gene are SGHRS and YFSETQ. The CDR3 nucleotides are TGCGCCAGCAGCTTAGGACAAATTGATAGCTCCTACAATGAGCAGTTCTTC. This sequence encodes CASSLGQIDSSYNEQFF.

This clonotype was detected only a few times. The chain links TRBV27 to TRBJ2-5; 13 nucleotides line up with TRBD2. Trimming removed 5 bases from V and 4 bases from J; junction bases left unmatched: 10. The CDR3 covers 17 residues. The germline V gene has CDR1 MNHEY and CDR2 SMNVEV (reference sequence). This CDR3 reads CASSPILAGGPRETQYF. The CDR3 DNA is TGTGCCAGCAGTCCAATACTAGCGGGAGGGCCCAGAGAGACCCAGTACTTC.

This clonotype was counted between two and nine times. CDR3 in DNA: TGCGCCAGCGGGACTAGCGGCCTATACAATGAGCAGTTCTTC. Its translation: CASGTSGLYNEQFF. J is TRBJ2-1 and V is TRBV5-1; 11 nucleotides line up with TRBD2. CDR1 and CDR2 (germline): SGHRS, YFSETQ. V gave up 7 bases and J gave up 4 bases; unmatched junction bases: 4. This CDR3 is built from 14 residues.

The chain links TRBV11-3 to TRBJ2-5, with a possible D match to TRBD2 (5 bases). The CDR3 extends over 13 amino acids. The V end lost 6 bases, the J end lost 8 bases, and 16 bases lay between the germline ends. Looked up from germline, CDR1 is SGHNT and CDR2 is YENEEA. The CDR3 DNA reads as TGTGCCAGCAGTCCCCCCCGGACTCCTACCCAGTACTTC. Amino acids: CASSPPRTPTQYF.

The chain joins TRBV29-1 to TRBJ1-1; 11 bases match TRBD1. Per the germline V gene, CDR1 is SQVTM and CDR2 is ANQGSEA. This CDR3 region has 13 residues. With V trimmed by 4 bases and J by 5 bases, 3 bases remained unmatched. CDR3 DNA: TGCAGCGTTGCCCGGGACAGGGGGACTGAAGCTTTCTTT. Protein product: CSVARDRGTEAFF.

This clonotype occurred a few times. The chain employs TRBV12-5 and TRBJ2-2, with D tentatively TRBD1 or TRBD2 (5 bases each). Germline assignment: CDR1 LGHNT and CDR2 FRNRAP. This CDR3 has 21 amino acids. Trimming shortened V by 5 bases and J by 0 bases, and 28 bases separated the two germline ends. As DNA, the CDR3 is TGTGCTAGTGGTCCACGACGGAACCCGGGACCCAGGCCCGCGAACACCGGGGAGCTGTTTTTT. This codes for CASGPRRNPGPRPANTGELFF.

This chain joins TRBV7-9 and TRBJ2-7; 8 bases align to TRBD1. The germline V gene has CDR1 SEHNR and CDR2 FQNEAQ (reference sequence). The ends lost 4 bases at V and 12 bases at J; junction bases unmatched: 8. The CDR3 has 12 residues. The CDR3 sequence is CASSSGTGLSYV. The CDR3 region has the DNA TGTGCCAGCAGCTCCGGGACAGGTTTGTCGTACGTC.

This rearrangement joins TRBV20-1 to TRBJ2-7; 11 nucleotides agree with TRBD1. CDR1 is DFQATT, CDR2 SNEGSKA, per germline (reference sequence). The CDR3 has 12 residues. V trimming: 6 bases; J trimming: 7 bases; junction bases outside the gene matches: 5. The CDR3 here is CSAGQGAREQYF. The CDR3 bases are TGCAGTGCCGGACAGGGGGCGCGGGAGCAGTACTTC.

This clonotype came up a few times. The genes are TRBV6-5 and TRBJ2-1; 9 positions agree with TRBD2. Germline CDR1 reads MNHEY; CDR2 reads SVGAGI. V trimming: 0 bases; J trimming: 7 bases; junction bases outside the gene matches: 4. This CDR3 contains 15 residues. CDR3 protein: CASSYSLAGINEQFF. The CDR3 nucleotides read TGTGCCAGCAGTTACTCTCTAGCGGGAATTAATGAGCAGTTCTTC.